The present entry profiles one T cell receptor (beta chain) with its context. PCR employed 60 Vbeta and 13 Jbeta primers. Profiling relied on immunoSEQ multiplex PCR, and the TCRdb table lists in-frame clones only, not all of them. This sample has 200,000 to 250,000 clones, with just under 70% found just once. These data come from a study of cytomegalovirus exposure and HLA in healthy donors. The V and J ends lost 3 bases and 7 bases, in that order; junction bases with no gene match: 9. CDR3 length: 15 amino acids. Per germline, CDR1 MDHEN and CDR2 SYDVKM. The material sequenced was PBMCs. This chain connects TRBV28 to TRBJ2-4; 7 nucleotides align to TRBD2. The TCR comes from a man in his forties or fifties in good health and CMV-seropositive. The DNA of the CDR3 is TGTGCCAGCAGTTTGGGAGGGGAGAAGGGGAACATTCAGTACTTC. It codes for CASSLGGEKGNIQYF.